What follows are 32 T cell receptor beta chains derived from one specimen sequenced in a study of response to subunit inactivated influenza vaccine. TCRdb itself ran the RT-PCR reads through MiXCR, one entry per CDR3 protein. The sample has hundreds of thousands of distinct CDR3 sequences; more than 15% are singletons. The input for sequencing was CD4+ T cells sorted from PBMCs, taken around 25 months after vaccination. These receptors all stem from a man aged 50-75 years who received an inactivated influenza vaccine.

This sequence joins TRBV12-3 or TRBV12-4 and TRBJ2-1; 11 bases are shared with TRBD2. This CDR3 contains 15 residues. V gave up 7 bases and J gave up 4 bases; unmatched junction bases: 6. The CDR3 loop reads CASTNSGGAYNEQFF. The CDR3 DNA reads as TGTGCCAGCACCAATAGCGGGGGGGCTTACAATGAGCAGTTCTTC.

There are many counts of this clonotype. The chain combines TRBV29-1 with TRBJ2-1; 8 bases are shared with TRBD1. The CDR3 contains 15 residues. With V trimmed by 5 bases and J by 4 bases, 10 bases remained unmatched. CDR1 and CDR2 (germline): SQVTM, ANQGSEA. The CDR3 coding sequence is TGCAGCGTTCGACAGGGGCCCAATCTGTACAATGAGCAGTTCTTC. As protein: CSVRQGPNLYNEQFF.

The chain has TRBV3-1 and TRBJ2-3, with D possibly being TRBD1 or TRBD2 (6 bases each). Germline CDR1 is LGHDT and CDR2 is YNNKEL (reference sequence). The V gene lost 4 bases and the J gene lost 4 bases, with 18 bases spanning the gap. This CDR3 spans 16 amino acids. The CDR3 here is CASSPGGRGRSDTQYF. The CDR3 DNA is TGTGCCAGCAGCCCGGGCGGCCGGGGGCGGTCAGATACGCAGTATTTT.

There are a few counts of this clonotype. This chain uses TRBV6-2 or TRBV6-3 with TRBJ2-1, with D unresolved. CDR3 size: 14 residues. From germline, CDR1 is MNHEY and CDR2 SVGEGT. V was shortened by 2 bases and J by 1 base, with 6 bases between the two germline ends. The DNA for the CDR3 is TGTGCCAGCAGTTACCCGCCGTCCTACAATGAGCAGTTCTTC. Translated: CASSYPPSYNEQFF.

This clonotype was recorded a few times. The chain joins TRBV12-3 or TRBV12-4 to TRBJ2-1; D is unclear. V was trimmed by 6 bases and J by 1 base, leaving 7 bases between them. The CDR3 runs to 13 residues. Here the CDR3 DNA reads TGTGCCAGCAGGTACAGATCCTACAATGAGCAGTTCTTC. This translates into CASRYRSYNEQFF.

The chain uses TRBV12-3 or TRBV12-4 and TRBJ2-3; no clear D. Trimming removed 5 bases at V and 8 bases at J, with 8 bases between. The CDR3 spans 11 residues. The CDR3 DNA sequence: TGTGCCAGCAGTCCCGGGTTTACGCAGTATTTT. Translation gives CASSPGFTQYF.

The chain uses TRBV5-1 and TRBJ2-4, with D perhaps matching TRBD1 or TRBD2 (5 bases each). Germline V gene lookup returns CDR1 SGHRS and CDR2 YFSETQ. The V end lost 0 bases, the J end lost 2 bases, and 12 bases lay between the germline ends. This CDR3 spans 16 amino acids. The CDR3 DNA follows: TGCGCCAGCAGCTTGGACAGGAGGACGACCAAAAACATTCAGTACTTC. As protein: CASSLDRRTTKNIQYF.

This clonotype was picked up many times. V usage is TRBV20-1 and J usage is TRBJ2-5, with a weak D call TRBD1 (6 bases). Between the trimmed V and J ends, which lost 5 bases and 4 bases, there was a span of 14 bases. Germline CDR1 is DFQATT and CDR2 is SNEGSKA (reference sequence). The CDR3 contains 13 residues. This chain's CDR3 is CSAYYRARETQYF. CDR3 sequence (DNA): TGCAGTGCTTACTACAGGGCCCGAGAGACCCAGTACTTC.

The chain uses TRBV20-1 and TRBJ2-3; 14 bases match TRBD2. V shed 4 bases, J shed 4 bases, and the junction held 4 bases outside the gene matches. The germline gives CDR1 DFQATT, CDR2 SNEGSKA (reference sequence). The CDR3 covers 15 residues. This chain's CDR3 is CSAIRLAGGPDTQYF. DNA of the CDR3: TGCAGTGCTATCAGACTAGCGGGAGGGCCAGATACGCAGTATTTT.

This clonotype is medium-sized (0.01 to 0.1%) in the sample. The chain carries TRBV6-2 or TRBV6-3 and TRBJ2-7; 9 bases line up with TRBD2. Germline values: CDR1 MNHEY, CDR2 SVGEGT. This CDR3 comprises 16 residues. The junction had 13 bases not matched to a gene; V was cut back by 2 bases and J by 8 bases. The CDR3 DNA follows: TGTGCCAGCAGTTACGCGACTAGCGGTAGGCTTACGAAGCAGTACTTC. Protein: CASSYATSGRLTKQYF.

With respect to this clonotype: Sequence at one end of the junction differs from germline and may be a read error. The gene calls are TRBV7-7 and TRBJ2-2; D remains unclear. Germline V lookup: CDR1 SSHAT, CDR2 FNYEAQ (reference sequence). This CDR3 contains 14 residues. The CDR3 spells CASSMSVVTGELFF. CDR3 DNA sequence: TGTGCTAGCAGCATGTCCGTGGTCACCGGGGAGCTGTTTTTT.

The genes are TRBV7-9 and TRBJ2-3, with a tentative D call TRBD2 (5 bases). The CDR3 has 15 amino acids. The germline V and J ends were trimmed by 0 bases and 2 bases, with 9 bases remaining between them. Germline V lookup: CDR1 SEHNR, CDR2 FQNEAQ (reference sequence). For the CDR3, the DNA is TGTGCCAGCAGCTTAGCATCGGGAACCACAGATACGCAGTATTTT. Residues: CASSLASGTTDTQYF.

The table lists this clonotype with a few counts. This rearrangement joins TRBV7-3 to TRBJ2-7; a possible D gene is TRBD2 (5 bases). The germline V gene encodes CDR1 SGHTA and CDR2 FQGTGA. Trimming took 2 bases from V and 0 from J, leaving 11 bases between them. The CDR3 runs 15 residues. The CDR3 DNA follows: TGTGCCAGCAGCTTAGAGCCGGGGTCCTCCTACGAGCAGTACTTC. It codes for CASSLEPGSSYEQYF.

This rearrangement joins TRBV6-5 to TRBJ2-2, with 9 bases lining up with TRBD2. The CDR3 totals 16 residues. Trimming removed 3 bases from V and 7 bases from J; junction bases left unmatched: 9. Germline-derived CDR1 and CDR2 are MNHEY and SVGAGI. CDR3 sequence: CASSYSVGLAIGELFF. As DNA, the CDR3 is TGTGCCAGCAGTTATTCCGTCGGACTAGCGATCGGGGAGCTGTTTTTT.

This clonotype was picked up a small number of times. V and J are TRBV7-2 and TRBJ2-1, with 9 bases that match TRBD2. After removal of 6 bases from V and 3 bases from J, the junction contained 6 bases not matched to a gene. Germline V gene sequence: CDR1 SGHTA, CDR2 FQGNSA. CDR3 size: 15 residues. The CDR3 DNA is TGTGCCAGCAGGAGACTAGCGGCAGACTACAATGAGCAGTTCTTC. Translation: CASRRLAADYNEQFF.

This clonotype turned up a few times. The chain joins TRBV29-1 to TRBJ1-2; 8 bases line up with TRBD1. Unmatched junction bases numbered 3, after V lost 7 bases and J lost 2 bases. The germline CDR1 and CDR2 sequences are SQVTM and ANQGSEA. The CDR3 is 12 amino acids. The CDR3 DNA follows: TGCAGCGCCCCAGGGGGCAACTATGGCTACACCTTC. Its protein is CSAPGGNYGYTF.

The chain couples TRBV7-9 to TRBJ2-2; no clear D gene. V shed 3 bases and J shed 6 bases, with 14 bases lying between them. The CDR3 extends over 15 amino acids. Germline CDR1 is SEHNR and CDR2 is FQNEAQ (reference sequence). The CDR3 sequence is CASSFNNDRPGELFF. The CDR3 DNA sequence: TGTGCCAGCAGCTTCAATAATGACCGTCCCGGGGAGCTGTTTTTT.

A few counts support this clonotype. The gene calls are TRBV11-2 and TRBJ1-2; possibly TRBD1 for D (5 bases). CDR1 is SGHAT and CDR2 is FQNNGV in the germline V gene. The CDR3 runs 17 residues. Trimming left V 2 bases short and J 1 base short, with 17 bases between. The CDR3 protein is CASSLRKGLYNNYGYTF. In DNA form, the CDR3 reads TGTGCCAGCAGCTTAAGAAAGGGGCTATACAATAACTATGGCTACACCTTC.

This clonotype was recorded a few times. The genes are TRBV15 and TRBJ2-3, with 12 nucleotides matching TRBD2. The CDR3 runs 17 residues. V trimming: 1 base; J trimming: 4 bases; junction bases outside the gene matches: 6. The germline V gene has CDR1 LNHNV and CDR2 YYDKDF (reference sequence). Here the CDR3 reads CATSRVRLAGVSDTQYF. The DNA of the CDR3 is TGTGCCACCAGCAGAGTCAGACTAGCGGGAGTTTCAGATACGCAGTATTTT.

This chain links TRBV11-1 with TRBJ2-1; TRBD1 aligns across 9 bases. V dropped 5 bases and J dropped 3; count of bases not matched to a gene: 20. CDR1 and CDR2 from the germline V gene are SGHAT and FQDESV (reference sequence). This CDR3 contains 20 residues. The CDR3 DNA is TGTGCCAGCAGCAGATATGTCCCGGGACAGGGTGGGGCGCTCTACAATGAGCAGTTCTTC. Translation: CASSRYVPGQGGALYNEQFF.

The CDR3 region has the DNA TGTGCCAGCAGTTTAGGGTCTATAGGGAACAATGAGCAGTTCTTC. Translated, it gives CASSLGSIGNNEQFF. V and J are TRBV28 and TRBJ2-1; D remains ambiguous. The CDR3 length is 15 residues. Germline-derived CDR1 and CDR2 are MDHEN and SYDVKM. V lost 2 bases and J 5 bases, leaving 13 bases between the germline ends.

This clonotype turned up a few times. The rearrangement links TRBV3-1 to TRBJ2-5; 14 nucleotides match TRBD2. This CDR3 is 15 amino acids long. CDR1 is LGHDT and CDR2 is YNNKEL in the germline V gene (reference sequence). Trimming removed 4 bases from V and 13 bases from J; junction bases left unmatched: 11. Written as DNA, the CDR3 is TGTGCCAGCAGCCTCGGAGGGACTAGCGGGAGAGCCGGGTACTTC. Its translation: CASSLGGTSGRAGYF.

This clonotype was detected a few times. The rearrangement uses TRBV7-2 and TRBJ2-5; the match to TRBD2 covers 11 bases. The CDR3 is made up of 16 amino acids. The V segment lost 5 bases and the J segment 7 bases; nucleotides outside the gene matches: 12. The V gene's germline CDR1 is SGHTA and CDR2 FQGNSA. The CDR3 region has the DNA TGTGCCAGCAGCACGATAGCGGGGGGGCCTGGCGGGACCCAGTACTTC. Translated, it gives CASSTIAGGPGGTQYF.

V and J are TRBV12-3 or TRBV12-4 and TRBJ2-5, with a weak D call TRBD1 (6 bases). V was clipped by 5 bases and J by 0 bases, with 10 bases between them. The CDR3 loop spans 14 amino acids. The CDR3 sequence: CASSQTGYQETQYF. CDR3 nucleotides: TGTGCCAGCAGTCAAACAGGGTACCAAGAGACCCAGTACTTC.

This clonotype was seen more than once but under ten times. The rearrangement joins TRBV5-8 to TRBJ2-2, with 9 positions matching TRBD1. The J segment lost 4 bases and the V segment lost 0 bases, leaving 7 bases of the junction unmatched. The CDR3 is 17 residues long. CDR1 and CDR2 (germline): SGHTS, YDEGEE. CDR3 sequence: CASSLGTGTGRTGELFF. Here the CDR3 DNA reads TGTGCCAGCAGCTTGGGGACCGGGACAGGGCGCACCGGGGAGCTGTTTTTT.

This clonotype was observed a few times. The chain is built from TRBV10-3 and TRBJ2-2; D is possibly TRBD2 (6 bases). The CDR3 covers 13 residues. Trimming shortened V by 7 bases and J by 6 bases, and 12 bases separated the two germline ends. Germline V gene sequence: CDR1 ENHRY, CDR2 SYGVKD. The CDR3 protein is CAITPGDPGELFF. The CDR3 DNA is TGTGCCATCACCCCGGGGGACCCCGGGGAGCTGTTTTTT.

The CDR3 reads CASGRGADREQYF. CDR3 nucleotide sequence: TGTGCCAGCGGGCGGGGCGCGGATCGCGAGCAGTACTTC. The V and J genes are TRBV12-3 or TRBV12-4 and TRBJ2-7, with D perhaps matching TRBD2 (6 bases). V gave up 8 bases and J gave up 6 bases, with 17 bases separating them. This CDR3 has 13 amino acids.

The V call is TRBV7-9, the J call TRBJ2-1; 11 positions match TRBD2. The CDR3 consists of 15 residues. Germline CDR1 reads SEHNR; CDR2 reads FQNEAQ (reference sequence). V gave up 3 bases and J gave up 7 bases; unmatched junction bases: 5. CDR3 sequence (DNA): TGTGCCAGCAGCTTTACCGGGACTAGCGGAAATGAGCAGTTCTTC. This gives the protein CASSFTGTSGNEQFF.

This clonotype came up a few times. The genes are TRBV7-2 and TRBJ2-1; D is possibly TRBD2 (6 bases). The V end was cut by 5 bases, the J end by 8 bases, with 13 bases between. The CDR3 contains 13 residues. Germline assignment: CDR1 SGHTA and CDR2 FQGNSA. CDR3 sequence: CASSHGTGDEQFF. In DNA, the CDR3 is TGTGCCAGCAGCCATGGGACTGGGGATGAGCAGTTCTTC.

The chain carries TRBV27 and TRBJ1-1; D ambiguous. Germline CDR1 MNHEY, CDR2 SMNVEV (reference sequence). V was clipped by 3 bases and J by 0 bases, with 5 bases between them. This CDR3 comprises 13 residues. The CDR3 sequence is CASSFAMNTEAFF. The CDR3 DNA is TGTGCCAGCAGTTTTGCTATGAACACTGAAGCTTTCTTT.

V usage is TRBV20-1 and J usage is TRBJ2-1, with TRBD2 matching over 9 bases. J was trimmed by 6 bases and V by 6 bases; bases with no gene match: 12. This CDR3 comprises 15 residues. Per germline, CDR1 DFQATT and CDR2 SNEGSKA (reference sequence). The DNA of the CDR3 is TGCAGTGCGGCATCGTTAGCGGGAGTATTCAATGAGCAGTTCTTC. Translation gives CSAASLAGVFNEQFF.

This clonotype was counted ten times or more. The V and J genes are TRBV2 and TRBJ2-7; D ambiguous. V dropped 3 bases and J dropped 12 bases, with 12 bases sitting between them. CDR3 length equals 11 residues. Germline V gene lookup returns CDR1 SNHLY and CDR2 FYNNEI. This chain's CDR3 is CASSEGSRGYF. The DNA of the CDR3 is TGTGCCAGCAGTGAGGGGTCCCGCGGGTACTTC.